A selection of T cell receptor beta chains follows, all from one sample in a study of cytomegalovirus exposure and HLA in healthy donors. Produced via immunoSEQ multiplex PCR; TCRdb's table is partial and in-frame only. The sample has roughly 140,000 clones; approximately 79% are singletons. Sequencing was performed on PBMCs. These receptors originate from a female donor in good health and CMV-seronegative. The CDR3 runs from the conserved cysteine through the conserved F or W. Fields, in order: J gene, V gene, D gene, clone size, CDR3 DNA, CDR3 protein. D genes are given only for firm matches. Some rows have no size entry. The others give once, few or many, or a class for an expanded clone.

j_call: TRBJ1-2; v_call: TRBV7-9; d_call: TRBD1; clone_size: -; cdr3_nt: TGTGCCAGCACGTCCGGGACAGCCGCTAACTATGGCTACACCTTC; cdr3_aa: CASTSGTAANYGYTF
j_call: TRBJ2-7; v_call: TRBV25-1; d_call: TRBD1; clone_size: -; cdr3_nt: TGTGCCAGCTCGGGACAGGGAACCTACGAGCAGTACTTC; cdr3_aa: CASSGQGTYEQYF
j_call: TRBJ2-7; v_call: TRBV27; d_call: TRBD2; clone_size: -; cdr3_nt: TGTGCCAGCAGCTGGGGACTAGCGGGAGGTAACGAGCAGTACTTC; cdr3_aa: CASSWGLAGGNEQYF
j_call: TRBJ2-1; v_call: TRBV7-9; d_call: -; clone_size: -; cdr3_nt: TGTGCCAGCAGCTTAATATTCTATGAGCAGTTCTTC; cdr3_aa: CASSLIFYEQFF
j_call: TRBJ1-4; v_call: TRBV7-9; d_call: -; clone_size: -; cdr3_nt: TGTGCCAGCAGCTCCGGGACTGGAGGGGAAAAACTGTTTTTT; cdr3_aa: CASSSGTGGEKLFF
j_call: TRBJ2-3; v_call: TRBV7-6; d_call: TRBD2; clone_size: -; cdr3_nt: TGTGCCAGCAGCGGAACAACTAGCGGCCCTAGCACAGATACGCAGTATTTT; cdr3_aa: CASSGTTSGPSTDTQYF
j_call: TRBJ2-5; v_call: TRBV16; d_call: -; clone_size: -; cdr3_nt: TGTGCCAGCAGCCCCAGGGGGGCGTACCAAGAGACCCAGTACTTC; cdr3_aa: CASSPRGAYQETQYF
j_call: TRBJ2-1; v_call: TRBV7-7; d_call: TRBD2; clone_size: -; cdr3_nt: TGTGCTAGCAGCTTAGGTAGCGGGAGCAGCAATGAGCAGTTCTTC; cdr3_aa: CASSLGSGSSNEQFF
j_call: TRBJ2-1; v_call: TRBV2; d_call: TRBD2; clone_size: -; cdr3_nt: TGTGCCCTAAAGACTAGCCACAATGAGCAGTTCTTC; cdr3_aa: CALKTSHNEQFF
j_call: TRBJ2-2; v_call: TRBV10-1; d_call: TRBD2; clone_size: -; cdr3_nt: TGCGCCAGCAGCACCGGGACTAGCGGGACCGGGGAGCTGTTTTTT; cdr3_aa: CASSTGTSGTGELFF
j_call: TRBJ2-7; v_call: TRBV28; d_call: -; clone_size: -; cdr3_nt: TGTGCCAGCAGTTTAACGGGACTGAGCTCCTACGAGCAGTACTTC; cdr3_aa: CASSLTGLSSYEQYF
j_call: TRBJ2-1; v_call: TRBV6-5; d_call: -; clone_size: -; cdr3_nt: TGCGCCAGCAACCCCGGGACTCATACGATCAATGAGCAGTTCTTC; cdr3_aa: CASNPGTHTINEQFF
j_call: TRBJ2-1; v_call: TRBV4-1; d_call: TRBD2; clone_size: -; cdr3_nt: TGCGCCAGCAGCCGGGGGTTTAGCGGGGCATACAATGAGCAGTTCTTC; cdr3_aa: CASSRGFSGAYNEQFF
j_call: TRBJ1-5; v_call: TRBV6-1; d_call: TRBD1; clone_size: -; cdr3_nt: TGTGCCAGCTCAGGGGGACGGTTAAATCAGCCCCAGCATTTT; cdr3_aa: CASSGGRLNQPQHF
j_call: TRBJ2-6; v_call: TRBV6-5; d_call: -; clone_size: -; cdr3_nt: TGTGCCAGCAATGGAGGCTCTGGGGCCAACGTCCTGACTTTC; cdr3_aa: CASNGGSGANVLTF
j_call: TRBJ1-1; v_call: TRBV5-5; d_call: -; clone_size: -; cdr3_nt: TGTGCCAGCAGCTTGGGACAGGCAGGGAACACTGAAGCTTTCTTT; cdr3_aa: CASSLGQAGNTEAFF
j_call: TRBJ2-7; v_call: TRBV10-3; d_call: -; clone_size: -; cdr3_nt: TGTGCCATCTCACAGGGACAATACCACGAGCAGTACTTC; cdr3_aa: CAISQGQYHEQYF
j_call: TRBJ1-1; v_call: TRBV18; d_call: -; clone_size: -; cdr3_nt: TGTGCCAGCATATACGACAGGATGGGTTTGGGGGAAGCTTTCTTT; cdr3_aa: CASIYDRMGLGEAFF
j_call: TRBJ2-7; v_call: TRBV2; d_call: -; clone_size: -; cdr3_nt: TGTGCCAGCAGTGAAGGGTACAGTTCCCCCGAGCAGTACTTC; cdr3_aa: CASSEGYSSPEQYF
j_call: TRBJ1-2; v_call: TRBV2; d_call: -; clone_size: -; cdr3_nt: TGTGCCAGCAGTGAGCAGGGGCCATCTAACTATGGCTACACCTTC; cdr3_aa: CASSEQGPSNYGYTF
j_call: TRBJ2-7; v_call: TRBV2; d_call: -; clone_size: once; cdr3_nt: TGTGCCAGCAGTGGGGGGTCCGACAGGCTTTCCTACGAGCAGTACTTC; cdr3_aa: CASSGGSDRLSYEQYF
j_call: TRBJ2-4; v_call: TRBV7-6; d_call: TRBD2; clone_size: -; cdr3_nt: TGTGCCAGCAGCTTAGCGCCTAGCGGGAGTGAGGTCAAAAACATTCAGTACTTC; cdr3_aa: CASSLAPSGSEVKNIQYF
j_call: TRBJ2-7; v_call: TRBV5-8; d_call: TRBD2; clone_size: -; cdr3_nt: TGTGCCAGCAGCCCAGCGGGGACTAGCGGGAGGGCCCTGGGCGAGCAGTACTTC; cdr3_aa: CASSPAGTSGRALGEQYF
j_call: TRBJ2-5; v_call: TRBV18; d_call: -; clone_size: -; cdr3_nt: TGTGCCAGCTCACCACCGCGGCGGGATAGATTAGGGGAGACCCAGTACTTC; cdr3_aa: CASSPPRRDRLGETQYF
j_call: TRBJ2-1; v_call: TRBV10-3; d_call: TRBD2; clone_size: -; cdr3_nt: TGTGCCATCAGCCCTAGCGGGGAGTGGAATGAGCAGTTCTTC; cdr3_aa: CAISPSGEWNEQFF
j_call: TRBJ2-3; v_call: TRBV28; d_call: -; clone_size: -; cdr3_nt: TGTGCCACCGGGGTCCATACGCAGTATTTT; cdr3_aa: CATGVHTQYF
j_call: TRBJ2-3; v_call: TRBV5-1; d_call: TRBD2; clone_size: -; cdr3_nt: TGCGCCAGCAGTGTTACGGGAGGGCCAGATACGCAGTATTTT; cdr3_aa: CASSVTGGPDTQYF
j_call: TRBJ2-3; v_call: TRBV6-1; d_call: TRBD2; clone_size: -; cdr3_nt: TGTGCCAGCAGTGAAATAGCGGGAGCTAAAACAGATACGCAGTATTTT; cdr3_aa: CASSEIAGAKTDTQYF
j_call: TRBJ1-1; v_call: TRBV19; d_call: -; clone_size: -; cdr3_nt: TGTGCCAGTAGTTCCTGGACAGAAAACACTGAAGCTTTCTTT; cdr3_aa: CASSSWTENTEAFF
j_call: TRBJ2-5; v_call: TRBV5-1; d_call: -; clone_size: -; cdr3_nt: TGCGCCAGCAGCTTGACGGGGAAACAAGAGACCCAGTACTTC; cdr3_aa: CASSLTGKQETQYF
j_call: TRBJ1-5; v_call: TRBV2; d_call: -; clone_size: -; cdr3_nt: TGTGCCAGCAGTTCGGGGGGCGTCTTAGCCCAGCATTTT; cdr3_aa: CASSSGGVLAQHF
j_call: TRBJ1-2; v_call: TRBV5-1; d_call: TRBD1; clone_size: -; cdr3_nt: TGCGCCACCCGACAGGGGACCCTATATGGCTACACCTTC; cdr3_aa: CATRQGTLYGYTF
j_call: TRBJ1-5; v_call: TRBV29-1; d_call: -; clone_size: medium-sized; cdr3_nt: TGCAGCGTTGTGGTAGCATCGGGCAATCAGCCCCAGCATTTT; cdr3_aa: CSVVVASGNQPQHF
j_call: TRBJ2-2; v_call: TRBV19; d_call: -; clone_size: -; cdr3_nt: TGTGCCAGTAGTGTTCAGTTGCCCGGGGAGCTGTTTTTT; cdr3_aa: CASSVQLPGELFF
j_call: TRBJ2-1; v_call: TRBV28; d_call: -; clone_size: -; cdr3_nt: TGTGCCAGCAGTTTAGAGAGGCACAATGAGCAGTTCTTC; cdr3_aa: CASSLERHNEQFF
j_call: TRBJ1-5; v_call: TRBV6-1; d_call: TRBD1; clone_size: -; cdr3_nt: TGTGCCAGCAGTGATGCCAGGGGGAATCAGCCCCAGCATTTT; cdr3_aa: CASSDARGNQPQHF
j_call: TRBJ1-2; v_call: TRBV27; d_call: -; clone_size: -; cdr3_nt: TGTGCCAGCAGTCACCGCGGGGCGTATGGCTACACCTTC; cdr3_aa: CASSHRGAYGYTF
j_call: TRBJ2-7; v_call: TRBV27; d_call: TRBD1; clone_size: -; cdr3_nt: TGTGCCAGCAGTGTTACAGGGGGCGTCTACGAGCAGTACTTC; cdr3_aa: CASSVTGGVYEQYF
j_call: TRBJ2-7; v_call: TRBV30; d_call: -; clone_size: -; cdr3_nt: TGTGCCTGGAGTGACAGAAGCTACGAGCAGTACTTC; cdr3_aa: CAWSDRSYEQYF
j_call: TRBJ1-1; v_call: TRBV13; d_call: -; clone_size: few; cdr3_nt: TGTGCCAGCAGCAAGTACCGGGGGATGAACACTGAAGCTTTCTTT; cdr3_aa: CASSKYRGMNTEAFF
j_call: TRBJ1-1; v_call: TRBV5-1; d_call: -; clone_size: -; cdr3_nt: TGCGCCAGCAGCTTCCTTACAGCGAACACTGAAGCTTTCTTT; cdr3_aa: CASSFLTANTEAFF
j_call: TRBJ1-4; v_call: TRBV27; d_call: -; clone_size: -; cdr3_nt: TGTGCCAGCAGTTTATTCTCGGGGTATGAGGCAACTAATGAAAAACTGTTTTTT; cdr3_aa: CASSLFSGYEATNEKLFF
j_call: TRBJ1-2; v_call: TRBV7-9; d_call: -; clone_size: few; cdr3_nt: TGTGCCAGCAGCCGCGGGGAGGCTGGCTACACCTTC; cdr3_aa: CASSRGEAGYTF
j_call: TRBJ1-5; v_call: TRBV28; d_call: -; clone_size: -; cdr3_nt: TGTGCCAGTACAGGGATGAGCAATCAGCCCCAGCATTTT; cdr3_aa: CASTGMSNQPQHF
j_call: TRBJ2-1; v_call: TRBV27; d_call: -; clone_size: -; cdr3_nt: TGTGCCAGCAGCAGAGGAGGCCATGAGCAGTTCTTC; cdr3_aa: CASSRGGHEQFF
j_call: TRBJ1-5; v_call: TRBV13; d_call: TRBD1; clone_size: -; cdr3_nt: TGTGCCAGCAGCGTAAAACAGGGGGGTAATCAGCCCCAGCATTTT; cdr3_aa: CASSVKQGGNQPQHF
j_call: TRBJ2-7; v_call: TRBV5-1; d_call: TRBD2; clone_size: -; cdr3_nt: TGCGCCAGCAGCTCGGGACTAGGGGACGAGCAGTACTTC; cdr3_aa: CASSSGLGDEQYF